This T cell receptor (beta chain) stems from a study of control samples from healthy donors and cancer patients. This clone was recorded once. Sequencing was performed with immunoSEQ multiplex PCR; in TCRdb, only in-frame clones are kept and a portion is missing. The sample lists 150,000 to 200,000 clones; approximately 94% were seen once. Input material: blood. This receptor was obtained from a woman aged 18-30 years in good health.

This chain's CDR3 is CASSLFGLAGTQETQYF. CDR3 coding DNA: TGTGCCAGCAGTCTCTTCGGACTAGCGGGTACTCAAGAGACCCAGTACTTC. The rearrangement joins TRBV28 to TRBJ2-5; 11 bases are shared with TRBD2. With 5 bases clipped from V and 2 bases from J, the junction kept 10 bases outside the gene matches. CDR3 length: 17 residues. Germline V gene sequence: CDR1 MDHEN, CDR2 SYDVKM.